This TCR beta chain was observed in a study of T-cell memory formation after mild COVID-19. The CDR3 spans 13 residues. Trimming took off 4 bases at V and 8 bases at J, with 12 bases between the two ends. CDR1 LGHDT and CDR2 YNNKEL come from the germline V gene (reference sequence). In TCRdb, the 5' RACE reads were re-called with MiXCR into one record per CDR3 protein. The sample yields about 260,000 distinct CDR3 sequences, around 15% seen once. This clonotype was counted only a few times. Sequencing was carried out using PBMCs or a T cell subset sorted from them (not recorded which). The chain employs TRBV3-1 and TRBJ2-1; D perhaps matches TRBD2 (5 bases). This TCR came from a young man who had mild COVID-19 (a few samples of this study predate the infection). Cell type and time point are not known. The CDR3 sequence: CASSLRVRDEQFF. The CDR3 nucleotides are TGTGCCAGCAGCCTTAGGGTGCGGGATGAGCAGTTCTTC.